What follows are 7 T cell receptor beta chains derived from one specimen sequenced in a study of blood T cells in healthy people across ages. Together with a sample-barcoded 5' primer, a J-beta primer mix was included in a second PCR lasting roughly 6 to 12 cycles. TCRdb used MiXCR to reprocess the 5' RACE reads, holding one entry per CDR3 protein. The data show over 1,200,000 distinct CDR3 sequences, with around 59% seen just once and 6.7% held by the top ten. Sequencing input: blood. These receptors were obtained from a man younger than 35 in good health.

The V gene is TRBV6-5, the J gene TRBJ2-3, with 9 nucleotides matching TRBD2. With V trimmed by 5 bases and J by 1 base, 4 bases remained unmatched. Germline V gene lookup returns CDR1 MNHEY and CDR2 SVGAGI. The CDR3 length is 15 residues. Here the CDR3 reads CASSDRLAGTDTQYF. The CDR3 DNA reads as TGTGCCAGCAGTGACCGACTAGCGGGCACAGATACGCAGTATTTT.

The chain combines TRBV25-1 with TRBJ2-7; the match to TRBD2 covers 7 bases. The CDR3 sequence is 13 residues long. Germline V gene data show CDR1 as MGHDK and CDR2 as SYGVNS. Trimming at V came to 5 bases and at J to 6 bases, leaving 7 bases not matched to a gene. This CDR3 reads CASSPRGGTEQYF. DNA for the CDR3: TGTGCCAGCAGTCCCCGGGGAGGGACCGAGCAGTACTTC.

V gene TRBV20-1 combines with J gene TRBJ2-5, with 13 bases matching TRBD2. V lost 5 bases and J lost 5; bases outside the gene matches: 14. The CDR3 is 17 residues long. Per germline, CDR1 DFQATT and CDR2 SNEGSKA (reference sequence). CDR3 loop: CSAGTSGRADLIETQYF. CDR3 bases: TGCAGTGCTGGCACTAGCGGGAGGGCCGATTTGATTGAGACCCAGTACTTC.

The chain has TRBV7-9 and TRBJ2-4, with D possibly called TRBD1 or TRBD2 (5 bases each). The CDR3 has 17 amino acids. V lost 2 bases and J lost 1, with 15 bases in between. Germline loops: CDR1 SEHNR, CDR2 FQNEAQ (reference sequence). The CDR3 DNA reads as TGTGCCAGCAGCTTACCCTCGGGGCTGGATGCCAAAAACATTCAGTACTTC. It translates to CASSLPSGLDAKNIQYF.

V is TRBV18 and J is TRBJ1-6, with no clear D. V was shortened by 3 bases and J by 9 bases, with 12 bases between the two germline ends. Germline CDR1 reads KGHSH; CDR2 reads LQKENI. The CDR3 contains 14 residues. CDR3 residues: CASSPAGKGSPLHF. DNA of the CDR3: TGTGCCAGCTCACCTGCAGGCAAGGGTTCACCCCTCCACTTT.

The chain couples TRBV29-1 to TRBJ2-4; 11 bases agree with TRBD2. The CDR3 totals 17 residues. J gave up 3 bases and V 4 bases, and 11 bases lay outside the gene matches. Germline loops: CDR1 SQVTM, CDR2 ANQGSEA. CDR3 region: CSVVAGGPGEGKNIQYF. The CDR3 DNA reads TGCAGCGTTGTAGCGGGAGGGCCTGGGGAGGGCAAAAACATTCAGTACTTC.

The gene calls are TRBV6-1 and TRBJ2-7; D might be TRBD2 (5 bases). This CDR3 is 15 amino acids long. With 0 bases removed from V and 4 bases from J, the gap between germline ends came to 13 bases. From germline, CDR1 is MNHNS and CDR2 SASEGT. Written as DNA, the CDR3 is TGTGCCAGCAGTGAAGCGATAGCGCCCAGTTACGAGCAGTACTTC. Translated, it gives CASSEAIAPSYEQYF.